The subject of this entry is one TCR beta chain. Its antigen remains unknown. The data originate from a study of T cell responses to AZD1222 COVID-19 vaccine. Repertoires were generated with immunoSEQ multiplex PCR, while TCRdb's copy carries only in-frame clones and drops some. The data hold more than 85,000 clones, with approximately 86% observed a single time. CDR1 and CDR2 from the germline V gene are SGDLS and YYNGEE. The ends were cut back, 0 bases at V and 4 bases at J, with 15 bases in the middle. This CDR3 has 16 residues. Study-level points and caveats: Repertoires were sampled only after the peak T cell response. The sample set comprised mostly white British donors with more females, and clonal diversity was possibly underestimated.

The V call is TRBV9, the J call TRBJ2-3; D uncertain. This clonotype was obtained from an adult in good health. The sample in question was peripheral blood, obtained on day 0 of MenACWY control vaccination. The CDR3 DNA sequence: TGTGCCAGCAGCGTAGTCGGCAGTTCGTTCGCAGATACGCAGTATTTT. Translating gives CASSVVGSSFADTQYF.